This passage covers 28 T cell receptor beta chains from one sample sequenced in a study of T cell changes during pregnancy in multiple sclerosis (dated by TCRdb to between 2017 and 2020). Receptor libraries were prepared by the immunoSEQ multiplex PCR assay. Imported from immuneACCESS, the table was reduced by TCRdb to in-frame sequences with V and J called. These copies leave out some clones; in studies compared against another copy, an unresolved V gene accounts for under half, and the cause of the remainder is not known. The sample records around 56,000 clones, around nine tenths of which are singletons. Approximately 2% of the sample goes to the ten largest clones. The sequencing used peripheral blood, collected after pregnancy. The source of these receptors is a female donor with multiple sclerosis, enrolled in a pregnancy study.

CDR3 amino acids: CASSLIGAHTYEQFF. The CDR3 DNA is TGTGCCAGCAGTTTAATAGGGGCCCACACATATGAGCAGTTCTTC. This chain joins TRBV28 and TRBJ2-1; possible D gene TRBD1, 5 bases. The V gene lost 2 bases and the J gene lost 8 bases, with 16 bases spanning the gap. Germline values: CDR1 MDHEN, CDR2 SYDVKM. The CDR3 has 15 amino acids.

V and J are TRBV18 and TRBJ2-1, with 7 bases that match TRBD2. The CDR3 totals 15 residues. The V and J ends lost 2 bases and 7 bases, in that order; junction bases with no gene match: 8. Germline V gene data show CDR1 as KGHSH and CDR2 as LQKENI. The CDR3 is CASSPFSGGDNEQFF. The DNA of the CDR3 is TGTGCCAGCTCACCATTTTCGGGGGGTGATAATGAGCAGTTCTTC.

The chain uses TRBV5-4 and TRBJ2-5; the match to TRBD1 covers 7 bases. The J call is uncertain, as TRBJ2-7 better fits the DNA end. Germline loops: CDR1 SGHNT, CDR2 YYREEE (reference sequence). CDR3 length equals 16 residues. CDR3 in DNA: TGTGCCAGCAGCTTGGATAGGGGGCATAACTCGTACGAGCAGTACTTC. It encodes CASSLDRGHNSYEQYF.

The chain combines TRBV30 with TRBJ2-4; tentatively, D is TRBD2 (7 bases). The CDR3 is made up of 13 amino acids. Looked up from germline, CDR1 is GTSNPN and CDR2 is SVGIG (reference sequence). The germline V and J ends were trimmed by 2 bases and 6 bases, with 11 bases remaining between them. CDR3 amino acids: CAWSLGGGNIQYF. The CDR3 coding sequence is TGTGCCTGGAGTCTAGGGGGGGGAAACATTCAGTACTTC.

V and J are TRBV5-4 and TRBJ1-2; 8 bases agree with TRBD1. Germline-derived CDR1 and CDR2 are SGHNT and YYREEE (reference sequence). The CDR3 totals 16 residues. V was clipped by 4 bases and J by 5 bases; unmatched bases: 13. The CDR3 region has the DNA TGTGCCAGCAGCCGAACTGGACAGGGCCTCTCATATGGCTACACCTTC. Amino acid sequence: CASSRTGQGLSYGYTF.

This chain connects TRBV4-1 to TRBJ1-5, with D hard to call. Per the germline V gene, CDR1 is MGHRA and CDR2 is YSYEKL. The CDR3 runs to 17 residues. V lost 1 base and J 0 bases, leaving 13 bases between the germline ends. This chain's CDR3 is CASSQVVIGLSNQPQHF. CDR3 sequence (DNA): TGCGCCAGCAGCCAAGTAGTAATCGGACTTAGCAATCAGCCCCAGCATTTT.

The rearrangement joins TRBV5-4 to TRBJ1-3; D might be TRBD1 (5 bases). V was cut by 0 bases and J by 3 bases, with 10 bases left in between. CDR1 is SGHNT, CDR2 YYREEE, per germline (reference sequence). The CDR3 is 15 residues long. CDR3 sequence (DNA): TGTGCCAGCAGCTTGGAACCAGGGTTTGGAAACACCATATATTTT. Translated, it gives CASSLEPGFGNTIYF.

This chain connects TRBV7-6 to TRBJ1-1; D uncertain. Trimming removed 2 bases at V and 8 bases at J, with 15 bases between. Per the germline V gene, CDR1 is SGHVS and CDR2 is FNYEAQ. This CDR3 comprises 14 residues. CDR3 in amino acids: CASSLNFQSREAFF. CDR3 in DNA: TGTGCCAGCAGCTTAAACTTCCAGAGCAGGGAAGCTTTCTTT. Full variable domain (missing parts from reference TRBV7-6 and TRBJ1-1): GAGVSQSPRYKVTKRGQDVALRCDPISGHVSLYWYRQALGQGPEFLTYFNYEAQQDKSGLPNDRFSAERPEGSISTLTIQRTEQRDSAMYRCASSLNFQSREAFFGQGTRLTVV.

V is TRBV2 and J is TRBJ2-7, with TRBD1 matching over 12 bases. Germline CDR1 and CDR2: SNHLY and FYNNEI. This CDR3 is 13 amino acids long. V lost 7 bases, J lost 6 bases, and 4 bases stayed unmatched. The CDR3: CASTEGQGAEQYF. CDR3 coding DNA: TGTGCCAGCACTGAGGGACAGGGGGCCGAGCAGTACTTC.

This chain joins TRBV5-4 and TRBJ2-3; D remains unclear. The CDR3 is 18 residues long. The V and J ends lost 4 bases and 4 bases respectively, with 25 bases between them. Looked up from germline, CDR1 is SGHNT and CDR2 is YYREEE (reference sequence). The CDR3 here is CASSLRVYPALGSDTQYF. CDR3 DNA sequence: TGTGCCAGCAGCCTCAGAGTATATCCAGCGCTCGGATCAGATACGCAGTATTTT.

The chain combines TRBV7-3 with TRBJ2-3; TRBD1 might be the D (6 bases). This CDR3 contains 15 residues. Germline assignment: CDR1 SGHTA and CDR2 FQGTGA. With 4 bases removed from V and 0 bases from J, the gap between germline ends came to 11 bases. CDR3 protein: CASSSGTFSTDTQYF. The CDR3 DNA sequence: TGTGCCAGCAGCTCGGGGACATTTAGCACAGATACGCAGTATTTT.

The chain recombines TRBV19 with TRBJ1-2; no clear D. Germline-derived CDR1 and CDR2 are LNHDA and SQIVND (reference sequence). The CDR3 spans 10 residues. The V and J ends lost 10 bases and 1 base respectively, with 4 bases between them. The CDR3 is CATFNYGYTF. The CDR3 bases are TGTGCCACCTTTAACTATGGCTACACCTTC.

The chain uses TRBV7-9 and TRBJ2-7; 8 bases map to TRBD1. Germline values: CDR1 SEHNR, CDR2 FQNEAQ (reference sequence). V lost 5 bases, J lost 3 bases, and 6 bases stayed unmatched. The CDR3 contains 14 residues. CDR3 DNA: TGTGCCAGCAGCCATACAGACAGGGGCTACGAGCAGTACTTC. It codes for CASSHTDRGYEQYF.

This chain's CDR3 is CASSLRTGWGNTEAFF. CDR3 DNA sequence: TGTGCCAGCAGTTTACGGACAGGGTGGGGGAACACTGAAGCTTTCTTT. The genes are TRBV27 and TRBJ1-1; 8 bases are a match to TRBD1. The germline gives CDR1 MNHEY, CDR2 SMNVEV (reference sequence). Trimming cost V 2 bases and J 1 base; bases outside gene matches: 6. This CDR3 contains 16 residues.

This sequence joins TRBV18 and TRBJ2-3; the match to TRBD2 covers 8 bases. Trimming at V came to 2 bases and at J to 2 bases, leaving 6 bases not matched to a gene. Germline values: CDR1 KGHSH, CDR2 LQKENI. CDR3 length: 16 amino acids. The CDR3 sequence: CASSPGQRGFTDTQYF. DNA for the CDR3: TGTGCCAGCTCACCAGGCCAGCGGGGGTTCACAGATACGCAGTATTTT.

J is TRBJ1-4 and V is TRBV29-1; tentative D call: TRBD1 (6 bases). Trimming cost V 5 bases and J 0 bases, with 13 bases left between them. This CDR3 comprises 15 residues. CDR1 is SQVTM, CDR2 ANQGSEA, per germline. The CDR3 bases are TGCAGCGTTCAGGACAGCCTTGCAACTAATGAAAAACTGTTTTTT. Protein sequence: CSVQDSLATNEKLFF.

The V gene is TRBV27, the J gene TRBJ2-1; TRBD2 matches 7 bases. Germline trimming cut 3 bases from V and 8 bases from J; bases unmatched to any gene: 1. Germline V gives CDR1 MNHEY, CDR2 SMNVEV (reference sequence). This CDR3 region has 12 residues. The CDR3: CASSFGRDEQFF. In nucleotides, the CDR3 is TGTGCCAGCAGTTTTGGGAGGGATGAGCAGTTCTTC.

In this sample, this clone turned up once. V and J are TRBV7-8 and TRBJ1-3; tentatively, D is TRBD1 (6 bases). Germline lookup yields CDR1 SGHVS and CDR2 FQNEAQ. Trimming stripped 3 bases from V and 4 bases from J, with 13 bases between. This CDR3 spans 15 amino acids. The CDR3 reads CASSFLAQGGNTIYF. DNA for the CDR3: TGTGCCAGCAGCTTCCTAGCCCAGGGGGGAAACACCATATATTTT. Full variable domain (missing parts from reference TRBV7-8 and TRBJ1-3): GAGVSQSPRYKVAKRGQDVALRCDPISGHVSLFWYQQALGQGPEFLTYFQNEAQLDKSGLPSDRFFAERPEGSVSTLKIQRTQQEDSAVYLCASSFLAQGGNTIYFGEGSWLTVV.

The chain joins TRBV7-3 to TRBJ1-2; D ambiguous. The germline CDR1 and CDR2 sequences are SGHTA and FQGTGA. V was pared by 1 base and J by 7 bases, with 13 bases between. The CDR3 contains 14 residues. In DNA, the CDR3 is TGTGCCAGCAGCTTAAGTGTAGGAGAAAGTGGCTACACCTTC. Encoded protein: CASSLSVGESGYTF.

The chain joins TRBV28 to TRBJ2-7, with 7 bases matching TRBD1. The V gene end was trimmed by 2 bases and the J gene end by 1 base; junction bases not matched to a gene: 5. Germline V gene sequence: CDR1 MDHEN, CDR2 SYDVKM. The CDR3 totals 15 residues. Written as DNA, the CDR3 is TGTGCCAGCAGTTTAGGGGACAGCTTGTCCTACGAGCAGTACTTC. As protein: CASSLGDSLSYEQYF. The full variable domain, its missing parts supplied by reference TRBV28 and TRBJ2-7, is DVKVTQSSRYLVKRTGEKVFLECVQDMDHENMFWYRQDPGLGLRLIYFSYDVKMKEKGDIPEGYSVSREKKERFSLILESASTNQTSMYLCASSLGDSLSYEQYFGPGTRLTVT.

The sample holds a few counts of this clone. V gene TRBV6-6 combines with J gene TRBJ1-2; TRBD1 agrees at 9 bases. This CDR3 contains 15 residues. Trimming removed 2 bases from V and 6 bases from J; junction bases left unmatched: 7. Germline-derived CDR1 and CDR2 are MNHNY and SVGAGI (reference sequence). The CDR3 coding sequence is TGTGCCAGCAGTTACCCTACCACAGGGGGCGATGGCTACACCTTC. Its protein is CASSYPTTGGDGYTF.

The DNA for the CDR3 is TGTGCCAGCTCAAGCGGGCACGAGCAGTACTTC. Its translation: CASSSGHEQYF. V and J are TRBV27 and TRBJ2-7, with D possibly matching TRBD2 (6 bases). Germline assignment: CDR1 MNHEY and CDR2 SMNVEV (reference sequence). The germline V and J ends were trimmed by 8 bases and 5 bases, with 10 bases remaining between them. The CDR3 has 11 residues.

This sequence joins TRBV6-1 and TRBJ2-2; 7 positions agree with TRBD2. With 2 bases clipped from V and 1 base from J, the junction kept 7 bases outside the gene matches. Germline CDR1 is MNHNS and CDR2 is SASEGT. This CDR3 comprises 17 residues. Written as DNA, the CDR3 is TGTGCCAGCAGTGAATCTATCGGGGGGATGAACACCGGGGAGCTGTTTTTT. The encoded protein is CASSESIGGMNTGELFF.

This chain uses TRBV5-1 with TRBJ2-5; 7 nucleotides line up with TRBD1. V shed 3 bases and J 4 bases; nucleotides not matched to a gene: 9. Germline lookup yields CDR1 SGHRS and CDR2 YFSETQ. The CDR3 sequence is 15 residues long. The CDR3 sequence: CASSSKTGWGETQYF. The CDR3 region has the DNA TGCGCCAGCAGCTCAAAGACAGGGTGGGGAGAGACCCAGTACTTC.

This clone appeared once. The V gene is TRBV7-9, the J gene TRBJ2-7, with D perhaps matching TRBD1 (6 bases). This CDR3 region has 15 residues. Trimming removed 5 bases from V and 5 bases from J, with 19 bases in between. Germline CDR1 reads SEHNR; CDR2 reads FQNEAQ (reference sequence). Here the CDR3 reads CASSPTGQRRNEQYF. The DNA of the CDR3 is TGTGCCAGCAGCCCCACCGGACAGCGAAGGAACGAGCAGTACTTC.

V gene TRBV29-1 combines with J gene TRBJ1-1, with D tentatively TRBD1 (5 bases). Trimming cost V 1 base and J 3 bases, with 9 bases left between them. Germline lookup yields CDR1 SQVTM and CDR2 ANQGSEA. CDR3 size: 13 residues. The CDR3 DNA reads TGCAGCGTTGAAGGGGCAGGGTACACTGAAGCTTTCTTT. Translating it yields CSVEGAGYTEAFF.

The V and J genes are TRBV7-2 and TRBJ1-4; tentative D call: TRBD1 (5 bases). V lost 3 bases, J lost 4 bases, and 12 bases lay in between. Germline CDR1 is SGHTA and CDR2 is FQGNSA. The CDR3 consists of 15 residues. The CDR3 coding sequence is TGTGCCAGCAGCTTCCGACAGTTGGGTAATGAAAAACTGTTTTTT. It encodes CASSFRQLGNEKLFF.

The chain couples TRBV5-4 to TRBJ1-2; a possible D gene is TRBD1 (5 bases). The CDR3 has 11 residues. Trimming took 5 bases from V and 3 from J, leaving 5 bases between them. Germline CDR1 SGHNT, CDR2 YYREEE (reference sequence). This chain's CDR3 is CASRGDYGYTF. CDR3 coding DNA: TGTGCCAGCAGAGGGGACTATGGCTACACCTTC.